Below, 30 T cell receptor beta chains from the same sample are listed, as sequenced in a study of T cells in Graves' hyperthyroidism and ophthalmopathy. Amplified regions were TCR beta CDR3 sequences from RNA transcripts. HTBI primers were the set used in a first-round RT-PCR of the TCR CDR3. TCRdb independently ran MiXCR on the multiplex PCR reads; one entry per CDR3 protein. The sample carries about half a million distinct CDR3 sequences, 15% to 20% recorded once. Sequenced input: blood. The receptors derive from a woman under 40 with Graves' ophthalmopathy.

Remarks on this clonotype: This sequence may be a read error, since a much larger clone differs from it by one base. The chain has TRBV20-1 and TRBJ2-7; 14 nucleotides match TRBD2. Germline values: CDR1 DFQATT, CDR2 SNEGSKA (reference sequence). This CDR3 is 15 amino acids long. J was trimmed by 3 bases and V by 1 base; bases with no gene match: 2. The CDR3 DNA reads as TGCAGTGCTAGAGGGACTAGCGGGAGGAACTACGAGCAGTACTTC. This encodes CSARGTSGRNYEQYF.

There are many counts of this clonotype. This rearrangement joins TRBV9 to TRBJ1-1, with no clear D. This CDR3 region has 13 residues. The V and J ends lost 3 bases and 0 bases respectively, with 6 bases between them. Germline CDR1 SGDLS, CDR2 YYNGEE. This CDR3 reads CASSESMNTEAFF. CDR3 coding DNA: TGTGCCAGCAGCGAATCAATGAACACTGAAGCTTTCTTT.

This clonotype was seen once. The junction shows a germline mismatch at one end, possibly a read error. The J gene is TRBJ1-3, the V gene TRBV29-1; possible D gene TRBD1, 5 bases. The length of the CDR3 is 14 residues. Germline values: CDR1 SQVTM, CDR2 ANQGSEA. The CDR3 sequence: CSVAGDHSANTIYF. In nucleotides, the CDR3 is TGCAGCGTTGCGGGGGACCACTCTGCAAACACCATATATTTT.

V and J are TRBV4-3 and TRBJ1-1; TRBD1 agrees at 7 bases. Germline CDR1 reads LGHNA; CDR2 reads YSLEER. The junction had 4 bases not matched to a gene; V was cut back by 3 bases and J by 9 bases. This CDR3 has 12 residues. The CDR3 DNA sequence: TGCGCCAGCAGCCAGCAGACAGGGAAAGCTTTCTTT. Protein: CASSQQTGKAFF.

This clonotype was seen only a few times. The chain carries TRBV4-3 and TRBJ2-1; D remains unclear. CDR3 length: 17 amino acids. Trimming pared 1 base from V and 12 bases from J, leaving 25 bases between. CDR1 is LGHNA, CDR2 YSLEER, per germline. CDR3 amino acids: CASSQVPNEIRLLGQFF. In nucleotides, the CDR3 is TGCGCCAGCAGCCAAGTCCCTAACGAGATTAGACTTCTAGGGCAGTTCTTC.

This clonotype has a single count. The chain has TRBV20-1 and TRBJ2-3; possible D gene TRBD1, 6 bases. The germline CDR1 and CDR2 sequences are DFQATT and SNEGSKA (reference sequence). The CDR3 runs to 13 residues. The germline V and J ends were trimmed by 8 bases and 5 bases, with 17 bases remaining between them. CDR3 coding DNA: TGCAGTTGGGGGCAGGGGACCAGAGATACGCAGTATTTT. Amino acids: CSWGQGTRDTQYF.

This clonotype was seen at least ten times. The rearrangement uses TRBV18 and TRBJ2-1; D is possibly TRBD2 (5 bases). Trimming cost V 0 bases and J 0 bases, with 12 bases left between them. CDR1 and CDR2 (germline): KGHSH, LQKENI. The CDR3 contains 17 residues. CDR3 sequence reads: CASSPPISVSSYNEQFF. The CDR3 nucleotides are TGTGCCAGCTCACCACCGATTAGCGTGAGCTCCTACAATGAGCAGTTCTTC.

The chain recombines TRBV27 with TRBJ2-3, with 10 bases that match TRBD2. The CDR3 covers 17 residues. Germline V gene sequence: CDR1 MNHEY, CDR2 SMNVEV (reference sequence). With V trimmed by 5 bases and J by 8 bases, 16 bases remained unmatched. The CDR3 protein is CASSVQRVASGSSTQYF. The CDR3 DNA follows: TGTGCCAGCAGTGTACAGAGGGTGGCTAGCGGGAGTAGTACGCAGTATTTT.

The rearrangement links TRBV4-3 to TRBJ1-4; 10 bases align to TRBD1. Germline CDR1 and CDR2: LGHNA and YSLEER. V lost 4 bases to trimming and J lost 7 bases; unmatched junction nucleotides: 9. The CDR3 is made up of 16 amino acids. The CDR3 protein is CASSPPPGQGTEKLFF. For the CDR3, the DNA is TGCGCCAGCAGCCCCCCCCCGGGACAGGGGACTGAAAAACTGTTTTTT.

This clonotype was seen a single time. A much larger clone differs by one base, so this may be a read error. The V call is TRBV12-3 or TRBV12-4, the J call TRBJ1-3; D is undetermined. The CDR3 is 15 residues long. CDR3 coding DNA: TGTGCCAGCAGTTTAGGGGTTTACTCTGGAAACACCATGTATTTT. Translated: CASSLGVYSGNTMYF.

In its sample, this clonotype was seen many times. V is TRBV12-3 or TRBV12-4 and J is TRBJ1-1; D might be TRBD1 (5 bases). V was pared by 5 bases and J by 7 bases, with 11 bases between. The CDR3 length is 12 residues. CDR3 bases: TGTGCCAGCAGTCCCAAAAGGGGTGAAGCTTTCTTT. Residues: CASSPKRGEAFF.

The J gene is TRBJ2-1, the V gene TRBV6-2 or TRBV6-3; tentative D call: TRBD2 (5 bases). V gave up 3 bases and J gave up 4 bases, with 10 bases separating them. The CDR3 covers 14 residues. Germline V gives CDR1 MNHEY, CDR2 SVGEGT. This CDR3 reads CASSYPGMYNEQFF. The CDR3 nucleotides read TGTGCCAGCAGTTATCCCGGGATGTACAATGAGCAGTTCTTC.

The chain recombines TRBV20-1 with TRBJ2-2, with TRBD2 identical over 16 bases. Trimming took 7 bases from V and 5 from J; bases not matched to a gene: 7. Germline V gene data show CDR1 as DFQATT and CDR2 as SNEGSKA (reference sequence). This CDR3 contains 16 residues. CDR3 DNA sequence: TGCAGTGTCCTAAAGGGACTAGCGGGAGGGACCGGGGAGCTGTTTTTT. Translating gives CSVLKGLAGGTGELFF.

This chain joins TRBV29-1 and TRBJ2-7; D not resolved. The CDR3 totals 14 residues. The V end was cut by 6 bases, the J end by 4 bases, with 19 bases between. The germline V gene has CDR1 SQVTM and CDR2 ANQGSEA. CDR3 amino acids: CSVVGWTEKYEQYF. CDR3 coding DNA: TGCAGCGTGGTAGGCTGGACGGAAAAATACGAGCAGTACTTC.

The J gene is TRBJ2-1, the V gene TRBV20-1; TRBD2 matches at 10 bases. The V segment lost 6 bases and the J segment 3 bases; nucleotides outside the gene matches: 8. Germline CDR1 is DFQATT and CDR2 is SNEGSKA (reference sequence). The CDR3 sequence is 15 residues long. This CDR3 is CSAPKLAGIYNEQFF. The CDR3 coding sequence is TGCAGTGCGCCGAAACTAGCGGGGATCTACAATGAGCAGTTCTTC.

This clonotype was detected ten times or more. This chain connects TRBV2 to TRBJ2-6; TRBD1 matches at 7 bases. The CDR3 extends over 14 amino acids. CDR1 SNHLY and CDR2 FYNNEI come from the germline V gene. Trimming cost V 6 bases and J 4 bases; bases outside gene matches: 3. CDR3 region: CASRTGTGANVLTF. DNA for the CDR3: TGTGCCAGCAGGACAGGGACCGGGGCCAACGTCCTGACTTTC.

This clonotype was counted a few times. The chain is built from TRBV7-3 and TRBJ2-1; D assignment may be TRBD1 or TRBD2 (5 bases each). The germline V and J ends were trimmed by 4 bases and 4 bases, with 17 bases remaining between them. From germline, CDR1 is SGHTA and CDR2 FQGTGA. This CDR3 has 16 residues. DNA for the CDR3: TGTGCCAGCAGCTGGGGGTCTTCAACTGGATACAATGAGCAGTTCTTC. Translated, it gives CASSWGSSTGYNEQFF.

The V and J genes are TRBV5-6 and TRBJ2-5; 9 bases line up with TRBD2. V dropped 1 base and J dropped 13; count of bases not matched to a gene: 8. Germline-derived CDR1 and CDR2 are SGHDT and YYEEEE. The CDR3 totals 13 residues. The CDR3 DNA reads TGTGCCAGCAGCTTGTGGGGCGGGAGGGCCCCGTACTTC. This sequence encodes CASSLWGGRAPYF.

The rearrangement links TRBV7-9 to TRBJ2-7; D is ambiguous. The CDR3 totals 15 residues. The germline gives CDR1 SEHNR, CDR2 FQNEAQ (reference sequence). The V end lost 4 bases, the J end lost 3 bases, and 16 bases lay between the germline ends. Here the CDR3 reads CASSYTSGTGYEQYF. DNA of the CDR3: TGTGCCAGCAGCTACACATCAGGTACCGGCTACGAGCAGTACTTC. Full variable domain (rest looked up from reference TRBV7-9 and TRBJ2-7): DTGVSQNPRHKITKRGQNVTFRCDPISEHNRLYWYRQTLGQGPEFLTYFQNEAQLEKSRLLSDRFSAERPKGSFSTLEIQRTEQGDSAMYLCASSYTSGTGYEQYFGPGTRLTVT.

This clonotype has ten or more counts. V and J are TRBV7-2 and TRBJ1-1; 7 bases line up with TRBD1. Germline V gives CDR1 SGHTA, CDR2 FQGNSA. The CDR3 sequence is 15 residues long. The trim removed 2 bases at V and 0 bases at J, leaving 3 bases unmatched. CDR3 coding DNA: TGTGCCAGCAGCTTACAGGGGGGGATGAACACTGAAGCTTTCTTT. It translates to CASSLQGGMNTEAFF.

The gene calls are TRBV5-1 and TRBJ1-6; D unclear. CDR3 length equals 13 residues. Per germline, CDR1 SGHRS and CDR2 YFSETQ. V lost 1 base to trimming and J lost 8 bases, with 7 bases between them. This CDR3 reads CASSLSPDSPLHF. The DNA of the CDR3 is TGCGCCAGCAGCTTGTCACCTGATTCACCCCTCCACTTT.

This clonotype was observed many times. The V and J genes are TRBV5-1 and TRBJ2-2, with 8 bases fitting TRBD2. The CDR3 runs to 17 residues. V shed 0 bases, J shed 4 bases, and the junction held 8 bases outside the gene matches. Looked up from germline, CDR1 is SGHRS and CDR2 is YFSETQ. The CDR3 DNA sequence: TGCGCCAGCAGCTTGGCCATAAGCGGGAGTGTCACCGGGGAGCTGTTTTTT. It codes for CASSLAISGSVTGELFF.

This clonotype was counted at least ten times. The genes are TRBV12-3 or TRBV12-4 and TRBJ2-1; 8 nucleotides agree with TRBD1. V lost 2 bases to trimming and J lost 9 bases; unmatched junction nucleotides: 6. The CDR3 loop spans 14 amino acids. The CDR3 spells CASSLTAGGFEQFF. The CDR3 DNA follows: TGTGCCAGCAGTTTAACGGCAGGGGGCTTTGAGCAGTTCTTC.

There are many counts of this clonotype. This chain joins TRBV28 and TRBJ1-5; 8 bases agree with TRBD1. Per the germline V gene, CDR1 is MDHEN and CDR2 is SYDVKM. This CDR3 has 16 amino acids. V was pared by 5 bases and J by 4 bases, with 10 bases of the junction left unmatched. The CDR3 region is CASSKLGTGRNQPQHF. The DNA of the CDR3 is TGTGCCAGCAGTAAACTAGGGACAGGCAGAAATCAGCCCCAGCATTTT.

In this sample, this clonotype turned up many times. The chain combines TRBV7-3 with TRBJ1-1, with no clear D. Looked up from germline, CDR1 is SGHTA and CDR2 is FQGTGA. This CDR3 is built from 12 residues. The V gene lost 5 bases and the J gene lost 9 bases, with 13 bases spanning the gap. CDR3: CASSASDNQAFF. The CDR3 nucleotides read TGTGCCAGCAGCGCGTCAGACAACCAAGCTTTCTTT.

The rearrangement joins TRBV12-3 or TRBV12-4 to TRBJ1-1, with TRBD1 matching 8 bases. Trimming at V came to 1 base and at J to 0 bases, leaving 10 bases not matched to a gene. The CDR3 sequence is 18 residues long. CDR3 loop: CASSLGAGGRGMNTEAFF. The DNA for the CDR3 is TGTGCCAGCAGTTTAGGGGCAGGGGGCAGGGGAATGAACACTGAAGCTTTCTTT.

This clonotype has ten or more counts. The genes are TRBV7-8 and TRBJ2-7, with D uncertain. The CDR3 contains 13 residues. Trimming took 0 bases from V and 5 from J, leaving 8 bases between them. CDR1 SGHVS and CDR2 FQNEAQ come from the germline V gene. The CDR3 here is CASSLAYGNEQYF. For the CDR3, the DNA is TGTGCCAGCAGCTTAGCGTATGGTAACGAGCAGTACTTC. Using reference TRBV7-8 and TRBJ2-7 for the parts outside the CDR3, the full variable domain is GAGVSQSPRYKVAKRGQDVALRCDPISGHVSLFWYQQALGQGPEFLTYFQNEAQLDKSGLPSDRFFAERPEGSVSTLKIQRTQQEDSAVYLCASSLAYGNEQYFGPGTRLTVT.

This clonotype was seen many times. The chain recombines TRBV7-9 with TRBJ2-3, with D possibly being TRBD2 (5 bases). Between the trimmed V and J ends, which lost 2 bases and 1 base, there was a span of 10 bases. Germline loops: CDR1 SEHNR, CDR2 FQNEAQ (reference sequence). The CDR3 has 15 amino acids. The CDR3 is CASSLRGMGTDTQYF. Written as DNA, the CDR3 is TGTGCCAGCAGCTTACGAGGGATGGGCACAGATACGCAGTATTTT. The variable domain in full, completed from reference TRBV7-9 and TRBJ2-3, reads DTGVSQNPRHKITKRGQNVTFRCDPISEHNRLYWYRQTLGQGPEFLTYFQNEAQLEKSRLLSDRFSAERPKGSFSTLEIQRTEQGDSAMYLCASSLRGMGTDTQYFGPGTRLTVL.

This clonotype showed up just a few times. The gene calls are TRBV20-1 and TRBJ1-5; D ambiguous. CDR1 and CDR2 (germline): DFQATT, SNEGSKA (reference sequence). V was clipped by 0 bases and J by 4 bases, with 10 bases between them. The CDR3 runs 14 residues. CDR3 DNA: TGCAGTGCTAGAGATGAGGGTTTTAATCAGCCCCAGCATTTT. Protein product: CSARDEGFNQPQHF.

In this sample, this clonotype turned up many times. The rearrangement uses TRBV30 and TRBJ1-2; D perhaps matches TRBD1 (6 bases). There are 11 residues in the CDR3. V lost 4 bases and J lost 4, with 7 bases in between. Germline V gene lookup returns CDR1 GTSNPN and CDR2 SVGIG (reference sequence). The chain's CDR3 is CAWMTGYGYTF. DNA for the CDR3: TGTGCCTGGATGACAGGCTATGGCTACACCTTC.